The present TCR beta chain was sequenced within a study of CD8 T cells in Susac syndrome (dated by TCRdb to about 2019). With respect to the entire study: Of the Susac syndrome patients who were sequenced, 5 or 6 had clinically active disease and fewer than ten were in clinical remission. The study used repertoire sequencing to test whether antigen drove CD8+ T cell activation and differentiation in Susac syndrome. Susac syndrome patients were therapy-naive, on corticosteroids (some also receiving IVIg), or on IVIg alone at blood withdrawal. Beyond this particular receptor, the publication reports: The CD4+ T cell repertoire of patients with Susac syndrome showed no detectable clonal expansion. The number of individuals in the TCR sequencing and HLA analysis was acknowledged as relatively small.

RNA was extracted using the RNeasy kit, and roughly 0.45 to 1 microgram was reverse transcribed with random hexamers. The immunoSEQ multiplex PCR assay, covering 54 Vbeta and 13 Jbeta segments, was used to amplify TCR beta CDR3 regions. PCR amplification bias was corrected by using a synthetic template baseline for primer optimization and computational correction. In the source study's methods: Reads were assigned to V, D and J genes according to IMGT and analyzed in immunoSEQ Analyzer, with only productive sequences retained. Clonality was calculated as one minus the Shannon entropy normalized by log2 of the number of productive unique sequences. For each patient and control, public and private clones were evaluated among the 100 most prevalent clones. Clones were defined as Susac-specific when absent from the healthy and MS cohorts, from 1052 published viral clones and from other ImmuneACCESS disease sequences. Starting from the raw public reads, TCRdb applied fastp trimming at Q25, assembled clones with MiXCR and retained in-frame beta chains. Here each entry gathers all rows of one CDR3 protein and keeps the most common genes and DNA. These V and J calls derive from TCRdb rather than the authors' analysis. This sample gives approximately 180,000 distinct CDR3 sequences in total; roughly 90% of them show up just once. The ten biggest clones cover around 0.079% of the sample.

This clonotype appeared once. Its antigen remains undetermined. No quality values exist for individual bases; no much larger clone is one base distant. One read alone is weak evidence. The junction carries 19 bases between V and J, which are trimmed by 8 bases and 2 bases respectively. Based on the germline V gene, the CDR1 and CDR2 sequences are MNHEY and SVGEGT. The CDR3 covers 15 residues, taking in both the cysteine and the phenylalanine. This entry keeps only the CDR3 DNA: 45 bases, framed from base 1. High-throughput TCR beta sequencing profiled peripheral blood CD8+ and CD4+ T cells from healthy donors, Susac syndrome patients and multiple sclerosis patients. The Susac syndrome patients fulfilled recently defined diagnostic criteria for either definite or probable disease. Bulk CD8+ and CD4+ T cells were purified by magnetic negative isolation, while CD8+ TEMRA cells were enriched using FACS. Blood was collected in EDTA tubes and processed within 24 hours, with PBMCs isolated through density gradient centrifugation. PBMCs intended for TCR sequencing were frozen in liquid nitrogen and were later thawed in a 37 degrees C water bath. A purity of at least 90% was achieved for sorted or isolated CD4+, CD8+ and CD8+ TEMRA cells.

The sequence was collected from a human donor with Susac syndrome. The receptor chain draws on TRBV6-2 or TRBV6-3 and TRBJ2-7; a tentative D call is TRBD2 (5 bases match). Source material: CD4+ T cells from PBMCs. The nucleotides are TGTGCCAGCGGACCGGGCCTCGGGGTCCCCTACGAGCAGTACTTC. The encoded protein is CASGPGLGVPYEQYF.